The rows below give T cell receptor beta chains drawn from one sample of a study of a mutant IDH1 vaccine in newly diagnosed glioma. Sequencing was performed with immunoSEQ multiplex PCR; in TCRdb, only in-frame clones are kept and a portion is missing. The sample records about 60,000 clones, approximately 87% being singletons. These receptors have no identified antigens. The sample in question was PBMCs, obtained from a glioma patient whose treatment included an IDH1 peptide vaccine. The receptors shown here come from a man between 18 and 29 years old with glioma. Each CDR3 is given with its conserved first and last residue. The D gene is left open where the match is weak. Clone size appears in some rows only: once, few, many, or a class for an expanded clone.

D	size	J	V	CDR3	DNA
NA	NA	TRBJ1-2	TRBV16	CASSQLGDFYGYTF	TGTGCCAGCAGCCAATTAGGGGACTTCTATGGCTACACCTTC
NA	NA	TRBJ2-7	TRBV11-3	CASSLGQSYEQYF	TGTGCCAGCAGCTTAGGCCAGAGCTACGAGCAGTACTTC
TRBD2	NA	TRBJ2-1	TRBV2	CASSGLAGGLYEQFF	TGTGCCAGCAGTGGTTTAGCGGGGGGGCTTTATGAGCAGTTCTTC
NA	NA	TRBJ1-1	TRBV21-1	CASSVLRGRGDTEAFF	TGTGCCAGCAGCGTACTCAGGGGGCGAGGGGACACTGAAGCTTTCTTT
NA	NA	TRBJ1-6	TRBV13	CASSILRGFNSPLHF	TGTGCCAGCAGCATTCTACGGGGGTTTAATTCACCCCTCCACTTT
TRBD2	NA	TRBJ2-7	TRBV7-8	CASSFGLAAYYEQYF	TGTGCCAGCAGCTTCGGACTAGCGGCATACTACGAGCAGTACTTC
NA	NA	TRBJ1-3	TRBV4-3	CASSQDWGGANTIYF	TGCGCCAGCAGCCAAGATTGGGGGGGCGCGAACACCATATATTTT
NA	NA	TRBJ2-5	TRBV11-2	CASSLGLSPETQYF	TGTGCCAGCAGCTTAGGTCTTAGCCCAGAGACCCAGTACTTC
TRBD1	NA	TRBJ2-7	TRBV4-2	CASSQADRGPYEQYF	TGTGCCAGCAGCCAAGCCGACAGGGGGCCCTACGAGCAGTACTTC
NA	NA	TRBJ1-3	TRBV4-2	CASSQGEGGNTIYF	TGTGCCAGCAGCCAAGGGGAGGGAGGAAACACCATATATTTT
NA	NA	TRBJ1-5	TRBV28	CASSLLGQPQHF	TGTGCCAGCAGTCTACTAGGTCAGCCCCAGCATTTT
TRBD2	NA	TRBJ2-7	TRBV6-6	CASSPTSGAPYEQYF	TGTGCCAGCAGCCCGACTAGCGGGGCTCCCTACGAGCAGTACTTC
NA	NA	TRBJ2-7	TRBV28	CASSSLRGEQYF	TGTGCCAGCAGTTCCCTCCGGGGCGAGCAGTACTTC
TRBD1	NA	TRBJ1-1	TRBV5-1	CASSLEAGGFTEAFF	TGCGCCAGCAGCTTGGAGGCAGGGGGCTTCACTGAAGCTTTCTTT
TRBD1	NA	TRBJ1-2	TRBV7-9	CASSPRTGGNLYGYTF	TGTGCCAGCAGCCCCCGGACAGGGGGCAACCTCTATGGCTACACCTTC
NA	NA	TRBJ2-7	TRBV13	CASSLGDSYEQYF	TGTGCCAGCAGCTTAGGCGACAGCTACGAGCAGTACTTC
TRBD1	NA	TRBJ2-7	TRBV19	CASSRTGDEQYF	TGTGCCAGTAGTCGGACAGGGGACGAGCAGTACTTC
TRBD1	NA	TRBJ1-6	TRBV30	CAWSVLGGISPLHF	TGTGCCTGGAGTGTACTAGGGGGCATTTCACCCCTCCACTTT
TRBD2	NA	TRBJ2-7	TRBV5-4	CASSRERGLADYEQYF	TGTGCCAGCAGCCGGGAGAGGGGACTAGCGGACTACGAGCAGTACTTC
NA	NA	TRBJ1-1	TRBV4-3	CASRPGSGDPEAFF	TGCGCCAGCCGCCCGGGGTCAGGAGATCCTGAAGCTTTCTTT
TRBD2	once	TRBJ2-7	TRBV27	CASRRTSGASYEQYF	TGTGCCAGCAGGAGGACTAGCGGGGCCTCCTACGAGCAGTACTTC
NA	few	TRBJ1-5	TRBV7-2	CASSPGQHNQPQHF	TGTGCCAGCAGTCCTGGACAGCACAATCAGCCCCAGCATTTT
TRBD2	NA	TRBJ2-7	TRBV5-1	CASSGRAGDYEQYF	TGCGCCAGCAGCGGCCGGGCGGGGGACTACGAGCAGTACTTC
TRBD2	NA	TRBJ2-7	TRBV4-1	CASSQDPPGGVSYEQYF	TGCGCCAGCAGCCAAGATCCTCCGGGGGGAGTCTCCTACGAGCAGTACTTC
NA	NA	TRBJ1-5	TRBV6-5	CASASRASNQPQHF	TGTGCCAGCGCCAGCAGGGCAAGCAATCAGCCCCAGCATTTT
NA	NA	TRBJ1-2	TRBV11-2	CASSHWGGRGGYTF	TGTGCCAGCAGTCACTGGGGGGGACGAGGGGGCTACACCTTC
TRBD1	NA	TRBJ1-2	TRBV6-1	CASSVTGVSNGYTF	TGTGCCAGCAGTGTGACAGGGGTTTCCAATGGCTACACCTTC
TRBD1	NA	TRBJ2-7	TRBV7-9	CASSPRTGTGGLYEQYF	TGTGCCAGCAGCCCGCGGACAGGGACCGGAGGGCTCTACGAGCAGTACTTC
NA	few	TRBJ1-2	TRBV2	CASSVDRNYGYTF	TGTGCCAGCAGTGTGGACAGAAACTATGGCTACACCTTC
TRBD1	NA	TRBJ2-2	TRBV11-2	CASSLATGVGTGELFF	TGTGCCAGCAGCTTAGCGACAGGGGTGGGAACCGGGGAGCTGTTTTTT
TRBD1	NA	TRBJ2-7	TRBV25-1	CASSGQGYEQYF	TGTGCCAGCAGTGGACAGGGGTACGAGCAGTACTTC
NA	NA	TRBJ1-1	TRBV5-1	CASSLHWGAGTEAFF	TGCGCCAGCAGCTTGCATTGGGGGGCGGGCACTGAAGCTTTCTTT
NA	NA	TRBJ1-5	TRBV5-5	CASSLRTTTAQPQHF	TGTGCCAGCAGCTTGCGGACCACGACCGCTCAGCCCCAGCATTTT
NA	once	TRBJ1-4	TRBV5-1	CASSLKGATNEKLFF	TGCGCCAGCAGCCTGAAGGGGGCAACTAATGAAAAACTGTTTTTT
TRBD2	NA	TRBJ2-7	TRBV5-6	CASSLRGTSYEQYF	TGTGCCAGCAGCTTACGCGGGACTAGCTACGAGCAGTACTTC
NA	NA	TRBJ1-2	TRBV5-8	CASSPRGRDGYTF	TGTGCCAGCAGCCCCCGGGGCAGGGATGGCTACACCTTC
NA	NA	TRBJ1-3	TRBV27	CASSSYRAGNTIYF	TGTGCCAGCAGTTCTTACAGGGCCGGAAACACCATATATTTT
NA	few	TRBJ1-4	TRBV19	CASSMGTDYNEKRFF	TGTGCCAGTAGTATGGGGACGGACTATAATGAAAAACGGTTTTTT
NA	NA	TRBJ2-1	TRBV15	CATSRERTRSYNEQFF	TGTGCCACCAGCAGAGAGCGGACTCGCTCCTACAATGAGCAGTTCTTC
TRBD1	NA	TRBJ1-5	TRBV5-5	CASSREGGQPQHF	TGTGCCAGCAGCCGGGAAGGGGGCCAGCCCCAGCATTTT
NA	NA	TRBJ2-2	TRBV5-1	CASSLMYRANTGELFF	TGCGCCAGCAGCTTGATGTATCGGGCGAACACCGGGGAGCTGTTTTTT
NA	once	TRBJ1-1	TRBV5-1	CASSSPGGGAEAFF	TGCGCCAGCAGCTCGCCCGGGGGAGGGGCTGAAGCTTTCTTT
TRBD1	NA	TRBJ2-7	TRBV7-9	CASSSGTGPYEQYF	TGTGCCAGCAGCTCCGGGACAGGGCCATACGAGCAGTACTTC
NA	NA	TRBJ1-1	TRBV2	CASRPGGAANTEAFF	TGTGCCAGCAGGCCTGGGGGGGCGGCGAACACTGAAGCTTTCTTT
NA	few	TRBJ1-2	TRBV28	CASSLRNRVTGYTF	TGTGCCAGCAGTTTGCGGAACAGGGTCACAGGCTACACCTTC
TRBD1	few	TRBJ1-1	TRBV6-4	CASSDSAGGMGLAFF	TGTGCCAGCAGTGACTCGGCAGGGGGCATGGGATTAGCTTTCTTT
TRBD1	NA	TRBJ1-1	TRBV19	CASTRDRGPIRTEAFF	TGTGCCAGTACCCGGGACAGGGGGCCTATTCGGACTGAAGCTTTCTTT
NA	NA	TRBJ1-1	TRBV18	CASSPPRGQGVFGTEAFF	TGTGCCAGCTCACCACCGCGGGGGCAGGGCGTTTTTGGCACTGAAGCTTTCTTT
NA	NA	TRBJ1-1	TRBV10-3	CAISRGDPNTEAFF	TGTGCCATCAGCAGAGGGGATCCGAACACTGAAGCTTTCTTT
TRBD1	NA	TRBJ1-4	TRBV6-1	CASRGETGDGEKLFF	TGTGCCAGCAGGGGCGAGACAGGGGATGGGGAAAAACTGTTTTTT
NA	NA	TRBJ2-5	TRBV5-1	CASSLAGRQETQYF	TGCGCCAGCAGCTTGGCCGGAAGGCAAGAGACCCAGTACTTC
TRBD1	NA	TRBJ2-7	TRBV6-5	CASSYDRVSYEQYF	TGTGCCAGCAGTTACGACAGGGTCTCCTACGAGCAGTACTTC
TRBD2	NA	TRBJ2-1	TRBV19	CASNHWGLAGGEQFF	TGTGCCAGTAATCACTGGGGACTAGCGGGAGGTGAGCAGTTCTTC
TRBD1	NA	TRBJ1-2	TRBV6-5	CASSQGQTNYGYTF	TGTGCCAGCAGCCAGGGACAGACTAACTATGGCTACACCTTC
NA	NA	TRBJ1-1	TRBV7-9	CASSFQGNTEAFF	TGTGCCAGCAGCTTTCAGGGGAACACTGAAGCTTTCTTT